These 18 T cell receptor beta chains were all obtained from the same sample, sequenced in a study of T cell responses to AZD1222 COVID-19 vaccine. Method: immunoSEQ multiplex PCR; TCRdb's copy keeps in-frame clones and lacks some. The table shows 70,000 to 85,000 clones, with roughly 89% occurring only once. Here the sequenced sample was peripheral blood, taken on day 0 of AZD1222 vaccination. The receptor source for this set is an adult in good health.

V is TRBV6-6 and J is TRBJ1-1; weak D call: TRBD1 (5 bases). The CDR3 has 13 residues. Trimming took off 6 bases at V and 0 bases at J, with 8 bases between the two ends. Germline CDR1 reads MNHNY; CDR2 reads SVGAGI (reference sequence). CDR3 protein: CASRPTVNTEAFF. CDR3 DNA: TGTGCCAGCAGACCGACAGTGAACACTGAAGCTTTCTTT.

This chain links TRBV6-1 with TRBJ1-2; no clear D. V lost 3 bases to trimming and J lost 4 bases, with 18 bases between them. This CDR3 comprises 16 residues. The germline gives CDR1 MNHNS, CDR2 SASEGT. The CDR3 reads CASSDIFRFGAYGYTF. CDR3 coding DNA: TGTGCCAGCAGTGACATCTTTCGTTTCGGAGCCTATGGCTACACCTTC.

The chain recombines TRBV11-2 with TRBJ1-1, with D uncertain. The CDR3 is 12 residues long. The V gene's germline CDR1 is SGHAT and CDR2 FQNNGV. Trimming removed 2 bases from V and 7 bases from J, with 8 bases in between. The CDR3 DNA sequence: TGTGCCAGCAGCTTAAGTGACGGTGAAGCTTTCTTT. As protein: CASSLSDGEAFF.

The chain combines TRBV28 with TRBJ2-1; D is unresolved. This CDR3 has 14 amino acids. Germline V gene lookup returns CDR1 MDHEN and CDR2 SYDVKM. With 2 bases removed from V and 2 bases from J, the gap between germline ends came to 7 bases. The CDR3: CASSLGQTYNEQFF. Written as DNA, the CDR3 is TGTGCCAGCAGTTTAGGGCAGACCTACAATGAGCAGTTCTTC.

The V gene is TRBV10-3, the J gene TRBJ2-1; D uncertain. Deletions cut 2 bases from V and 4 bases from J, with 3 bases between. This CDR3 is built from 12 residues. Looked up from germline, CDR1 is ENHRY and CDR2 is SYGVKD. CDR3 sequence reads: CAISERYNEQFF. For the CDR3, the DNA is TGTGCCATCAGTGAGAGGTACAATGAGCAGTTCTTC.

This clone was counted a few times. The chain is built from TRBV5-4 and TRBJ2-1, with unresolved D. CDR3 length equals 15 residues. Trimming took 0 bases from V and 0 from J, leaving 7 bases between them. Germline V gene lookup returns CDR1 SGHNT and CDR2 YYREEE (reference sequence). The CDR3 spells CASSLDAGSYNEQFF. The CDR3 DNA reads as TGTGCCAGCAGCTTGGACGCTGGCTCCTACAATGAGCAGTTCTTC.

The V gene is TRBV7-3, the J gene TRBJ2-1; maybe TRBD1 (6 bases). This CDR3 has 16 amino acids. Trimming stripped 5 bases from V and 7 bases from J, with 21 bases between. The germline V gene has CDR1 SGHTA and CDR2 FQGTGA. The CDR3 here is CASSPPGAGGTNEQFF. CDR3 DNA sequence: TGTGCCAGCAGCCCCCCAGGGGCGGGCGGTACAAATGAGCAGTTCTTC.

V is TRBV6-4 and J is TRBJ2-1; 9 bases line up with TRBD2. Germline V gives CDR1 MRHNA, CDR2 SNTAGT. The CDR3 spans 15 residues. The J segment lost 8 bases and the V segment lost 0 bases, leaving 5 bases of the junction unmatched. The CDR3 nucleotides are TGTGCCAGCAGTGACTCCGGCGGGGGGGCCGATGAGCAGTTCTTC. It is translated as CASSDSGGGADEQFF.

V and J are TRBV7-3 and TRBJ2-5; 13 nucleotides match TRBD2. Germline V CDR1 and CDR2: SGHTA, FQGTGA. V was clipped by 5 bases and J by 5 bases; unmatched bases: 5. There are 15 residues in the CDR3. DNA for the CDR3: TGTGCCAGCAGCCCAGGACTAGCGGGAGCTGAGACCCAGTACTTC. This sequence encodes CASSPGLAGAETQYF.

The V call is TRBV7-2, the J call TRBJ2-3; D possibly corresponds to TRBD2 (5 bases). From germline, CDR1 is SGHTA and CDR2 FQGNSA. The CDR3 extends over 12 amino acids. Trimming pared 6 bases from V and 7 bases from J, leaving 11 bases between. Written as DNA, the CDR3 is TGTGCCAGCAGGGAGGAATCGAATACGCAGTATTTT. It encodes CASREESNTQYF.

The CDR3 DNA follows: TGTGCCAGTAGTGCTCAGGGATTCATGAACACTGAAGCTTTCTTT. It is translated as CASSAQGFMNTEAFF. The chain has TRBV19 and TRBJ1-1; a possible D gene is TRBD1 (5 bases). V lost 5 bases and J 0 bases, leaving 13 bases between the germline ends. This CDR3 region has 15 residues. Germline V gene data show CDR1 as LNHDA and CDR2 as SQIVND (reference sequence).

V and J are TRBV7-2 and TRBJ1-2; no definite D call. V was clipped by 5 bases and J by 3 bases, with 19 bases between them. This CDR3 region has 16 residues. CDR1 and CDR2 from the germline V gene are SGHTA and FQGNSA. The CDR3 loop is CASSKEARARDYGYTF. The DNA of the CDR3 is TGTGCCAGCAGCAAAGAGGCCCGGGCAAGGGACTATGGCTACACCTTC.

V usage is TRBV10-1 and J usage is TRBJ1-3; no definite D call. The CDR3 length is 13 residues. With 4 bases removed from V and 4 bases from J, the gap between germline ends came to 8 bases. CDR1 is WNHNN, CDR2 SYGVQD, per germline (reference sequence). CDR3 loop: CASSGSTGNTIYF. CDR3 DNA: TGCGCCAGCAGTGGATCAACGGGAAACACCATATATTTT.

This chain uses TRBV5-1 with TRBJ1-5; 10 bases align to TRBD1. With 4 bases clipped from V and 6 bases from J, the junction kept 4 bases outside the gene matches. Germline CDR1 reads SGHRS; CDR2 reads YFSETQ. The CDR3 sequence is 14 residues long. In nucleotides, the CDR3 is TGCGCCAGCAGCCAAGGGACAGGGGCTCAGCCCCAGCATTTT. Protein product: CASSQGTGAQPQHF.

V usage is TRBV6-1 and J usage is TRBJ1-2, with TRBD1 as a possible D gene (6 bases). The ends were cut back, 2 bases at V and 4 bases at J, with 17 bases in the middle. The V gene's germline CDR1 is MNHNS and CDR2 SASEGT. The CDR3 loop spans 16 amino acids. DNA for the CDR3: TGTGCCAGCAGTGAAATCCACAGGGTAATTGGCTATGGCTACACCTTC. Translated, it gives CASSEIHRVIGYGYTF.

The genes are TRBV5-4 and TRBJ1-2; D may be TRBD1 (5 bases). The V end was cut by 4 bases, the J end by 3 bases, with 13 bases between. The germline CDR1 and CDR2 sequences are SGHNT and YYREEE (reference sequence). The CDR3 is 14 residues long. The CDR3 DNA reads TGTGCCAGCAGCCCCGGGGGGAGTCACTATGGCTACACCTTC. Amino acid sequence: CASSPGGSHYGYTF.

The CDR3 loop is CASSPTGSRETQYF. Written as DNA, the CDR3 is TGTGCCAGCTCACCAACCGGGAGCAGAGAGACCCAGTACTTC. This chain links TRBV18 with TRBJ2-5, with a possible D match to TRBD2 (6 bases). Germline CDR1 reads KGHSH; CDR2 reads LQKENI. The V end lost 2 bases, the J end lost 4 bases, and 11 bases lay between the germline ends. The CDR3 consists of 14 residues.

This clone was recorded once. V gene TRBV19 combines with J gene TRBJ2-2; no reliable D call. Trimming pared 1 base from V and 7 bases from J, leaving 7 bases between. The CDR3 totals 13 residues. Germline V gene data show CDR1 as LNHDA and CDR2 as SQIVND (reference sequence). CDR3: CASSIGGIGELFF. The CDR3 DNA is TGTGCCAGTAGTATAGGTGGGATCGGGGAGCTGTTTTTT.